A selection of T cell receptor beta chains follows, all from one sample in a study of post-analysis software for immune sequencing data. TCRdb redid the calling of the PCR reads with MiXCR, one entry per CDR3 protein. The table includes some 700,000 distinct CDR3 sequences, 55% to 60% detected once. The sample comprised blood. These receptors originate from a girl aged 2 to 10 with multiple sclerosis. Each CDR3 is given with its conserved first and last residue. D genes are given only for firm matches. Some rows mark clone size as missing; the rest say once, few, many or name a class of expanded clone.

CDR3aa,CDR3nt,d_gene,j_gene,abundance,v_gene,len
CASSDGSVPSYNEQFF,TGTGCCAGCAGTGACGGGTCCGTACCCTCCTACAATGAGCAGTTCTTC,-,TRBJ2-1,-,TRBV6-4,16
CASSWSGGSYEQYF,TGTGCCAGCAGTTGGTCAGGTGGATCCTACGAGCAGTACTTC,-,TRBJ2-7,few,TRBV12-3/TRBV12-4,14
CASSIAGTVGYTF,TGTGCCAGTAGTATAGCGGGCACGGTTGGCTACACCTTC,-,TRBJ1-2,once,TRBV19,13
CASALAEEGTQYF,TGTGCCAGCGCACTAGCGGAAGAAGGGACCCAGTACTTC,TRBD2,TRBJ2-5,-,TRBV7-2,13
CASEDSGGTDTQYF,TGTGCCAGCGAGGATAGCGGGGGCACAGATACGCAGTATTTT,TRBD2,TRBJ2-3,once,TRBV6-2/TRBV6-3,14
CASSLSPGHYGYTF,TGTGCCAGCAGCTTGTCACCGGGACACTATGGCTACACCTTC,-,TRBJ1-2,-,TRBV7-9,14
CASSGDSLPNTEAFF,TGCGCCAGCAGCGGAGACTCCCTCCCTAACACTGAAGCTTTCTTT,-,TRBJ1-1,-,TRBV5-1,15
CASSEGGLETQYF,TGCGCCAGCAGTGAAGGAGGGTTGGAGACCCAGTACTTC,-,TRBJ2-5,-,TRBV10-1,13
CSVGGLSPDQPQHF,TGCAGCGTTGGGGGACTTTCCCCCGATCAGCCCCAGCATTTT,-,TRBJ1-5,few,TRBV29-1,14
CASSRPRQGANQPQHF,TGTGCCAGCAGTCGGCCCCGACAGGGAGCCAATCAGCCCCAGCATTTT,TRBD1,TRBJ1-5,-,TRBV6-6,16
CSARDLSGGISEQFF,TGCAGTGCTAGAGATCTTAGCGGGGGTATAAGTGAGCAGTTCTTC,TRBD2,TRBJ2-1,-,TRBV20-1,15
CASSKGLAVTDAQYF,TGTGCCAGCAGCAAGGGACTAGCGGTAACAGATGCGCAGTATTTT,TRBD2,TRBJ2-3,-,TRBV12-3/TRBV12-4,15
CASSGTSENYEQYF,TGTGCCAGCAGCGGGACTAGCGAGAACTACGAGCAGTACTTC,TRBD2,TRBJ2-7,-,TRBV7-3,14
CSAPAVRRSSKETQYF,TGCAGTGCTCCAGCGGTTAGGCGGAGCTCGAAAGAGACCCAGTACTTC,-,TRBJ2-5,-,TRBV20-1,16
CSATQGALTGELFF,TGCAGTGCTACTCAGGGGGCGCTGACCGGGGAGCTGTTTTTT,TRBD1,TRBJ2-2,-,TRBV20-1,14
CASSLSGGIFYNEQFF,TGTGCCAGCAGCTTATCGGGAGGAATCTTCTACAATGAGCAGTTCTTC,TRBD2,TRBJ2-1,-,TRBV7-3,16
CASSSPPGLLTGELFF,TGTGCCAGCAGTTCACCCCCGGGACTCCTCACCGGGGAGCTGTTTTTT,-,TRBJ2-2,-,TRBV27,16
CSARGINQETQYF,TGCAGTGCACGTGGGATTAACCAAGAGACCCAGTACTTC,-,TRBJ2-5,-,TRBV20-1,13
CAISGTRQGAYGYTF,TGTGCCATCAGTGGGACCCGACAGGGGGCCTATGGCTACACCTTC,TRBD1,TRBJ1-2,-,TRBV10-3,15
CASSEERAGSTSTDTQYF,TGTGCCAGCAGTGAAGAAAGGGCCGGCAGTACTAGCACAGATACGCAGTATTTT,-,TRBJ2-3,-,TRBV6-1,18
CASSSETGRSGANVLTF,TGTGCCAGCAGTTCCGAGACCGGACGTTCTGGGGCCAACGTCCTGACTTTC,-,TRBJ2-6,few,TRBV6-2/TRBV6-3,17
CASSPQAGGLAGAEQFF,TGTGCCAGCAGCCCCCAGGCCGGGGGACTAGCGGGGGCGGAGCAGTTCTTC,TRBD2,TRBJ2-1,-,TRBV7-2,17
CASSLGLISYEQYF,TGTGCCAGCAGCTTAGGCTTAATCTCCTACGAGCAGTACTTC,-,TRBJ2-7,few,TRBV13,14
CASRSPTPYNEQFF,TGTGCCAGCCGTTCTCCAACCCCATACAATGAGCAGTTCTTC,-,TRBJ2-1,-,TRBV28,14
CASSDSARDRGFQETQYF,TGTGCCAGCAGTGACAGTGCCCGGGACAGGGGTTTTCAAGAGACCCAGTACTTC,TRBD1,TRBJ2-5,-,TRBV25-1,18
CASSQEGRGVNSNYGYTF,TGCGCCAGCAGCCAAGAAGGCCGAGGGGTCAACTCTAACTATGGCTACACCTTC,-,TRBJ1-2,-,TRBV4-3,18
CASSLATRDHYGYTF,TGTGCCAGCAGTTTAGCGACACGGGACCACTATGGCTACACCTTC,-,TRBJ1-2,-,TRBV28,15
CGVPKAWGGATGDYGYTF,TGCGGCGTCCCAAAGGCATGGGGGGGCGCTACTGGCGACTATGGCTACACCTTC,-,TRBJ1-2,-,TRBV29-1,18
CASKTSGFGDEQFF,TGTGCCAGCAAGACTAGCGGGTTTGGCGATGAGCAGTTCTTC,TRBD2,TRBJ2-1,few,TRBV6-1,14
CASSPWGDWGYTF,TGTGCCAGCAGTCCATGGGGGGACTGGGGCTACACCTTC,-,TRBJ1-2,once,TRBV6-6,13
CSARDEREPLLPRYEQYF,TGCAGTGCTAGAGATGAACGGGAGCCCCTTCTCCCCCGCTACGAGCAGTACTTC,-,TRBJ2-7,-,TRBV20-1,18
CSARGPGGLNTEAFF,TGCAGTGCTAGGGGGCCAGGGGGCCTGAACACTGAAGCTTTCTTT,TRBD1,TRBJ1-1,-,TRBV20-1,15
CASSLRWTSEQFF,TGTGCCAGCAGCTTACGCTGGACCAGTGAGCAGTTCTTC,-,TRBJ2-1,-,TRBV7-2,13
CASSYRRGYGYTF,TGTGCCAGCAGTTACCGCCGGGGGTATGGCTACACCTTC,-,TRBJ1-2,-,TRBV6-5,13
CASSPQVTGINSPLHF,TGTGCCAGCAGCCCCCAGGTCACAGGGATTAATTCACCCCTCCACTTT,-,TRBJ1-6,-,TRBV5-5,16
CSARTGGTEAFF,TGCAGTGCTAGAACAGGGGGGACTGAAGCTTTCTTT,TRBD1,TRBJ1-1,-,TRBV20-1,12
CASTNRGSTDTQYF,TGTGCCAGCACCAACAGGGGGAGCACAGATACGCAGTATTTT,TRBD1,TRBJ2-3,-,TRBV12-3/TRBV12-4,14
CASSLGKNEQYF,TGTGCCAGCAGCTTAGGGAAGAACGAGCAGTACTTC,-,TRBJ2-7,-,TRBV7-9,12
CASSVGQLNEKLFF,TGTGCCAGCAGCGTAGGGCAGCTTAATGAAAAACTGTTTTTT,-,TRBJ1-4,-,TRBV9,14
CASSQWKGAKPYEQYF,TGTGCCAGCAGCCAGTGGAAGGGGGCGAAACCCTACGAGCAGTACTTC,TRBD1,TRBJ2-7,-,TRBV14,16
CASSSRTGGDGKTDTQYF,TGTGCCAGCAGCTCCCGGACAGGGGGCGATGGGAAGACAGATACGCAGTATTTT,TRBD1,TRBJ2-3,once,TRBV14,18
CSGLGLGPDTQYF,TGCAGCGGACTAGGGTTAGGGCCAGATACGCAGTATTTT,-,TRBJ2-3,-,TRBV29-1,13
CASSVAPTDLWNEQFF,TGTGCCAGCAGCGTAGCTCCTACAGACCTTTGGAATGAGCAGTTCTTC,-,TRBJ2-1,-,TRBV9,16
CATSDLPSGADTQYF,TGTGCCACCAGTGATTTACCTAGCGGCGCAGATACGCAGTATTTT,TRBD2,TRBJ2-3,-,TRBV24-1,15
CASSSDNTETQYF,TGCGCCAGCAGCTCGGACAACACGGAGACCCAGTACTTC,-,TRBJ2-5,-,TRBV5-1,13
CASSLGGGLPYNEQFF,TGTGCCAGCAGCTTAGGAGGGGGCCTCCCCTACAATGAGCAGTTCTTC,TRBD1,TRBJ2-1,once,TRBV7-9,16
CASSQDVSTDTQYF,TGTGCCAGCAGCCAAGACGTTAGCACAGATACGCAGTATTTT,-,TRBJ2-3,few,TRBV4-2,14
CASADAAGTQYF,TGTGCCAGCGCCGATGCGGCAGGGACGCAGTATTTT,-,TRBJ2-3,-,TRBV12-3/TRBV12-4,12
CASSRDYTHNEQFF,TGTGCCAGCAGTCGGGACTACACACACAATGAGCAGTTCTTC,TRBD2,TRBJ2-1,few,TRBV6-5,14
CSASSGSGTDTQYF,TGCAGTGCTTCTAGCGGGAGTGGCACAGATACGCAGTATTTT,TRBD2,TRBJ2-3,few,TRBV20-1,14
CASTRQGNSGANVLTF,TGTGCCAGCACCCGACAGGGGAACTCTGGGGCCAACGTCCTGACTTTC,TRBD1,TRBJ2-6,once,TRBV6-2/TRBV6-3,16
CASSSGRLAGAVGELFF,TGCGCCAGCAGCTCAGGACGGCTAGCGGGAGCGGTCGGGGAGCTGTTTTTT,TRBD2,TRBJ2-2,-,TRBV5-1,17
CATSRDRQGVSETQYF,TGTGCCACCAGCAGAGATCGGCAGGGGGTGTCCGAGACCCAGTACTTC,TRBD1,TRBJ2-5,-,TRBV15,16
CATLFRGTDTQYF,TGTGCCACCCTTTTTAGGGGGACAGATACGCAGTATTTT,-,TRBJ2-3,-,TRBV19,13
CATSRRGADTQYF,TGTGCCACCAGCAGACGGGGGGCCGATACGCAGTATTTT,-,TRBJ2-3,-,TRBV15,13
CASSLDQPSTDTQYF,TGCGCCAGCAGCTTAGATCAACCTAGCACAGATACGCAGTATTTT,-,TRBJ2-3,-,TRBV5-1,15